Listed below are T cell receptor beta chains from one sample, sequenced in a study of T cell responses to AZD1222 COVID-19 vaccine. Generated by immunoSEQ multiplex PCR, the TCRdb table keeps only in-frame clones and is missing some. The table includes 95,000 to 150,000 clones, about nine tenths detected once. Sequenced material: peripheral blood, taken 28 days after the second AZD1222 dose. The receptor source for this set is an adult who received the AZD1222 COVID-19 vaccine. The CDR3 runs from the conserved cysteine through the conserved F or W. The D gene is left open where the match is weak. A clone size is listed for some rows: how often the clone was seen (once, few, many), or a class if it is expanded.

clone_size,j_call,d_call,v_call,cdr3_nt,cdr3_aa
NA,TRBJ1-1,NA,TRBV19,TGTGCCAGTAGTATACCCGAAGGAGACACTGAAGCTTTCTTT,CASSIPEGDTEAFF
once,TRBJ1-2,NA,TRBV6-5,TGTGCCAGCAGTTCCAGGGATGAGGGCTACACCTTC,CASSSRDEGYTF
NA,TRBJ2-7,NA,TRBV28,TGTGCCAGCAGTACAAAGCCTGAGCAGTACTTC,CASSTKPEQYF
NA,TRBJ1-5,NA,TRBV20-1,TGCAGTGCTAGTGACCGGGATAGCAATCAGCCCCAGCATTTT,CSASDRDSNQPQHF
NA,TRBJ1-5,NA,TRBV5-5,TGTGCCAGCAGCCGTGCGTGGGACCACAATCAGCCCCAGCATTTT,CASSRAWDHNQPQHF
NA,TRBJ2-2,TRBD1,TRBV24-1,TGTGCCACCAGTGACCCCGGACAGGGGAACACCGGGGAGCTGTTTTTT,CATSDPGQGNTGELFF
NA,TRBJ1-5,TRBD1,TRBV3-1/TRBV3-2,TGTGCCAGCAGCGAACGGACAGGACATCAGCCCCAGCATTTT,CASSERTGHQPQHF
NA,TRBJ2-2,TRBD2,TRBV6-5,TGTGCCAGCTCTCTTAGCGGGAGGTTGGTCGGGGAGCTGTTTTTT,CASSLSGRLVGELFF
NA,TRBJ2-1,NA,TRBV28,TGTGCCAGCAGTCAGGGGGGGAAGGAGTTCTTC,CASSQGGKEFF
NA,TRBJ2-3,NA,TRBV7-2,TGTGCCAGCAGCTTAACCAGTACTAGCACAGATACGCAGTATTTT,CASSLTSTSTDTQYF
NA,TRBJ1-5,NA,TRBV1,TGCACCAGCAGCCAATCTCAGGGAGGGGACAATCAGCCCCAGCATTTT,CTSSQSQGGDNQPQHF
NA,TRBJ2-1,NA,TRBV5-4,TGTGTGCTGGGATACAATGAGCAGTTCTTC,CVLGYNEQFF
few,TRBJ2-2,NA,TRBV3-1/TRBV3-2,TGTGCCAGCAGCCAAGGGTCGCGTAACACCGGGGAGCTGTTTTTT,CASSQGSRNTGELFF
NA,TRBJ1-2,NA,TRBV18,TGTGCCAGCTCACCACAGGGGTCTAACTATGGCTACACCTTC,CASSPQGSNYGYTF
once,TRBJ2-5,TRBD2,TRBV5-4,TGTGCCAGCAGCTTTAAGGTAGCGGGGCAAGAGACCCAGTACTTC,CASSFKVAGQETQYF
NA,TRBJ1-1,NA,TRBV28,TGTGCCAGCAGTGCGACCGGGACGGAAGGCGCAGCTTTCTTT,CASSATGTEGAAFF
few,TRBJ1-5,NA,TRBV7-8,TGTGCCAGCAGCTTAGCGGCAGGGAATCAGCCCCAGCATTTT,CASSLAAGNQPQHF
NA,TRBJ1-4,NA,TRBV12-3/TRBV12-4,TGTGCCAGCAGTTTAAAGGATGAAAAACTGTTTTTT,CASSLKDEKLFF
NA,TRBJ2-7,NA,TRBV6-5,TGTGCCAGCACATTGGTCCGAGCTGGGAGTGAGCAGTACTTC,CASTLVRAGSEQYF
NA,TRBJ2-7,NA,TRBV5-3,TGTGCCAGAAGCTGCTGGCCAGGGTTCTCCTACGAGCAGTACTTC,CARSCWPGFSYEQYF
NA,TRBJ2-4,NA,TRBV18,TGTGCCAGCTCACCCGTAGTGGCCGCCGGGAAAAACATTCAGTACTTC,CASSPVVAAGKNIQYF
NA,TRBJ2-3,NA,TRBV7-9,TGTGCCGGGGGGATGGCAGATACGCAGTATTTT,CAGGMADTQYF
NA,TRBJ2-1,NA,TRBV5-1,TGCGCCAGCGAGGGGCAGACGAATGAGCAGTTCTTC,CASEGQTNEQFF
NA,TRBJ1-3,NA,TRBV2,TGTGCCAGCAGTGAAGGGGGGAACACCATATATTTT,CASSEGGNTIYF
NA,TRBJ2-6,NA,TRBV12-5,TGTGCTAGTGGGCTCTCTGGGGCCAACGTCCTGACTTTC,CASGLSGANVLTF
NA,TRBJ1-6,NA,TRBV7-8,TGTGCCAGCAGCTTAGGCAGGGCAGACTCCTATAATTCACCCCTCCACTTT,CASSLGRADSYNSPLHF
once,TRBJ2-3,NA,TRBV23-1,TGCGCCAGCAGTCAACGGACAGACTCTAGCACAGATACGCAGTATTTT,CASSQRTDSSTDTQYF
once,TRBJ1-6,NA,TRBV6-5,TGTGCCAGCAGTTACTCGAATACTGGCAGGAGAGCACCCCTCCACTTT,CASSYSNTGRRAPLHF
NA,TRBJ2-1,TRBD1,TRBV12-5,TGTGCTAGTGGTTCCGGGACAGGGGGCTCCTACAATGAGCAGTTCTTC,CASGSGTGGSYNEQFF
NA,TRBJ1-1,TRBD1,TRBV5-1,TGCGCCAGCAGCCAGGGACAGGCCTACTCGGAAGCTTTCTTT,CASSQGQAYSEAFF
NA,TRBJ1-4,TRBD1,TRBV28,TGTGCCAGCAGTTTAGCACAGGGGGCGGTGATGAGGGAAAAACTGTTTTTT,CASSLAQGAVMREKLFF
NA,TRBJ1-6,TRBD1,TRBV19,TGTGCCAGTAGTGTCGAAGGGACAGGGGGCGAGTCACCCCTCCACTTT,CASSVEGTGGESPLHF
NA,TRBJ1-2,NA,TRBV6-1,TGTGCCAGCAGTGAAACAGAAAACTATGGCTACACCTTC,CASSETENYGYTF
NA,TRBJ1-5,TRBD1,TRBV5-1,TGCGCCAGCAGCTGGACAGGCGATCAGCCCCAGCATTTT,CASSWTGDQPQHF
NA,TRBJ2-7,TRBD1,TRBV27,TGTGCCAGCAGGCCTCAAACAGGGGGCGCCACGCGAATGACGGACGAGCAGTACTTC,CASRPQTGGATRMTDEQYF
NA,TRBJ1-2,TRBD1,TRBV3-1/TRBV3-2,TGTGCCAGCAGCCAAGCCCACGGGACAGGGCGCGGCTACACCTTC,CASSQAHGTGRGYTF
NA,TRBJ2-7,TRBD2,TRBV27,TGTGCCAGCAGTTTGCGGGGGAACTACGAGCAGTACTTC,CASSLRGNYEQYF
NA,TRBJ2-5,NA,TRBV29-1,TGCAGCGTGGCCATTGAAGAGACCCAGTACTTC,CSVAIEETQYF
NA,TRBJ1-5,TRBD1,TRBV2,TGTGCCAGCGGAGGGACAGGGGAACAGCCCCAGCATTTT,CASGGTGEQPQHF
NA,TRBJ2-7,NA,TRBV5-1,TGCGCCAGCAGCTTGGCCCTCGGGACATTCGACGCCTACGAGCAGTACTTC,CASSLALGTFDAYEQYF
NA,TRBJ2-5,NA,TRBV18,TGTGCCAGCTCCCCGTACCAAGAGACCCAGTACTTC,CASSPYQETQYF
NA,TRBJ2-4,NA,TRBV15,TGTGCCACCAGCGGACAGATCCTAGCCAAAAACATTCAGTACTTC,CATSGQILAKNIQYF
NA,TRBJ1-2,NA,TRBV5-6,TGTGCCAGCAGCTTGCTGCGCAGGGGAGACTATGGCTACACCTTC,CASSLLRRGDYGYTF
once,TRBJ1-1,NA,TRBV6-5,TGTGCCAGCAGTTACGGGGGGGCGACTGAAGCTTTCTTT,CASSYGGATEAFF
once,TRBJ2-7,TRBD1,TRBV19,TGTGCCAGCAGGAGACAGGGGGCGGCGAACGAGCAGTACTTC,CASRRQGAANEQYF
once,TRBJ2-3,TRBD2,TRBV28,TGTGCCAGCAGTGCCATACTAGCGGGGGAGAGCACAGATACGCAGTATTTT,CASSAILAGESTDTQYF
NA,TRBJ2-7,NA,TRBV5-1,TGCGCCAGCAGCGGCTCCTACGAGCAGTACTTC,CASSGSYEQYF
NA,TRBJ1-2,NA,TRBV12-3/TRBV12-4,TGTGCCAGCAGTCCAGAGACAGGAACCGGCTACACCTTC,CASSPETGTGYTF
few,TRBJ1-2,NA,TRBV19,TGTGCCAGTAGACTGGACGGCAACTATGGCTACACCTTC,CASRLDGNYGYTF
NA,TRBJ2-7,NA,TRBV28,TGTGCCAGCACCCAGATTCTGGGGGCCGTCTACGAGCAGTACTTC,CASTQILGAVYEQYF